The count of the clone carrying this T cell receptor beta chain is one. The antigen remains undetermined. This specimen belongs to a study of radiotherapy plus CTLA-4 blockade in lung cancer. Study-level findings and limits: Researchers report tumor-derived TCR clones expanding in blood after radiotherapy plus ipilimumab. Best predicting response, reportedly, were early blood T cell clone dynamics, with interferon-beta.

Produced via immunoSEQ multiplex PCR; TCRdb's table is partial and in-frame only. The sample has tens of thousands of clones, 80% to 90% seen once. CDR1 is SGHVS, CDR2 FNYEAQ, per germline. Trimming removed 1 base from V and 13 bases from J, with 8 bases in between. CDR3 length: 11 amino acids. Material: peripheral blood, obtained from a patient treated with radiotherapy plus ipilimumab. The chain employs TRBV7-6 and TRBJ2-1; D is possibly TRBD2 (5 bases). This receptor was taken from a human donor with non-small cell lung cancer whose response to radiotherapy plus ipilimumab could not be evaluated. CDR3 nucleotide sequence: TGTGCCAGCAGCTTAGGAGGGTACCAGTTCTTC. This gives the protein CASSLGGYQFF.